This is a list of T cell receptor beta chains from one sample in a study of identical twins. TCRdb analysed the 5' RACE reads with MiXCR anew, one entry per CDR3 protein. The sample carries roughly 350,000 distinct CDR3 sequences, around an eighth recorded once. This sample was also put to use in a study of yellow fever vaccine responses in identical twins.

What was sequenced was CD8+ T cells sorted from blood. These receptor sequences come from a woman aged 18-29 years in good health. Both conserved end residues are part of each CDR3.

v_call cdr3_aa
TRBV7-8 CASSSRLAGAQETQYF
TRBV6-1 CASTNEADSNTDTQYF
TRBV7-2 CASSLGPRGYEQYF
TRBV25-1 CASSAVTGTALDEQYF
TRBV6-2/TRBV6-3 CASRDGQGVDGELFF
TRBV6-2/TRBV6-3 CASSYGTGDETQYF
TRBV2 CASEDRRAEAFF
TRBV3-1 CASSQGITGELFF
TRBV10-3 CAISPSGRGTDTQYF
TRBV7-2 CASSWGQGIYNEQFF
TRBV7-8 CASSSSSPGLAGFSNEQFF
TRBV11-2 CASSLLAGGPSYEQYF
TRBV6-2/TRBV6-3 CASSYSRQGPTDTQYF
TRBV28 CASSEGPDYEQYF
TRBV5-1 CASSLKHPSMNTEAFF
TRBV5-1 CASSLEQDTQYF
TRBV12-5 CASGHSGDTQYF
TRBV6-4 CASSRSGGADTQYF
TRBV12-3/TRBV12-4 CASSLTGPTDTQYF
TRBV5-1 CARGGGDTEAFF
TRBV28 CASSLCCEQYF
TRBV7-9 CASSPVIGPYEQYF
TRBV20-1 CSARPGGGVEQFF
TRBV4-1 CASSQYRTDVTGELFF
TRBV25-1 CASSRENNEKLFF
TRBV10-3 CAISELPPGEPYEQYF
TRBV6-5 CASGAQGWNTEAFF
TRBV29-1 CSDTGTSANEQFF
TRBV28 CASSFGQGRPPQHF
TRBV4-1 CASSQGRGGYEQYF
TRBV5-6 CASRGQGVNEQFF
TRBV27 CASSLSAGTTYNEQFF
TRBV5-1 CASSKGLGLRETQYF
TRBV27 CASSTVPPWDTQYF
TRBV28 CASSPPGTIYDTQYF
TRBV12-3/TRBV12-4 CASSSSGRWDTQYF
TRBV29-1 CSVTGGSYNEQFF
TRBV7-8 CASSWTSGGNTGELFF
TRBV27 CASSFRGPETQYF
TRBV4-2 CASSPHLSSYNEQFF
TRBV12-3/TRBV12-4 CASNVKAGRTDTQYF
TRBV12-3/TRBV12-4 CASRSGHSYEQFF
TRBV2 CASSDGTGGPRNEKLFF
TRBV4-2 CATGGAEAFF
TRBV7-6 CASSSGTSGRATDTQYF
TRBV9 CASSEVTLEAFF
TRBV9 CASSGGTSTNEKLFF
TRBV24-1 CATSDPDGYEQYF
TRBV14 CASSQAVHLSYNSPLHF
TRBV6-2/TRBV6-3 CASSYRDIQETQYF
TRBV29-1 CSVEPGTAQETQYF
TRBV28 CASSLGDSLFTDTQYF
TRBV5-1 CASSLGAGVYNEQFF